Here is one TCR beta chain with its context. The data are from a study of T cell changes during pregnancy in multiple sclerosis. The V gene lost 5 bases and the J gene lost 4 bases, with 18 bases spanning the gap. Germline-derived CDR1 and CDR2 are SGHRS and YFSETQ. The CDR3 is 15 residues long. Sequenced by immunoSEQ multiplex PCR; TCRdb stores in-frame clones only, minus some. The sample contains roughly 48,000 clones, 85% to 95% of which appear only once. The V and J genes are TRBV5-1 and TRBJ2-5; maybe TRBD2 (6 bases). Sequences were derived from CD4+ T cells from peripheral blood mononuclear cells, sampled in the first trimester of pregnancy. The source of this sequence is a female donor with multiple sclerosis, enrolled in a pregnancy study. The CDR3 reads CASSFRLTAGETQYF. The CDR3 DNA is TGCGCCAGCAGTTTCAGACTGACAGCGGGAGAGACCCAGTACTTC.